A single sample is the source of the 25 T cell receptor beta chains below, sequenced in a study of blood T cells in healthy people across ages (dated by TCRdb to the mid-2010s). Libraries were made using 5' RACE. TCRdb names Illumina HiSeq 2500 as the instrument used. A second roughly 6 to 11 cycle PCR used a sample-barcoded 5' primer and a J-beta primer mix. TCRdb redid the processing of the public reads, applying fastp at Q25 and MiXCR, and retained in-frame beta chains. Under each unique CDR3 protein, matching rows form one entry showing the most common genes and DNA. The sample profile shows just under 900,000 distinct CDR3 sequences; 29% of them were found once. 17% of the sample rests with the top ten. Sequenced input: blood. The receptors here all came from a woman of 80 years or more in good health.

In this sample, this clonotype turned up many times. In nucleotides, the CDR3 is TGTGCCAGCAGCTTTGCAGGGGCGGACGAGCAGTACTTC. It yields the protein CASSFAGADEQYF. V is TRBV7-9 and J is TRBJ2-7, with D possibly being TRBD1 (6 bases). Trimming took 3 bases from V and 5 from J, leaving 11 bases between them. The CDR3 consists of 13 residues. The germline V gene has CDR1 SEHNR and CDR2 FQNEAQ (reference sequence).

The V and J genes are TRBV7-2 and TRBJ1-4; 7 bases line up with TRBD1. V was pared by 1 base and J by 7 bases, with 6 bases of the junction left unmatched. Germline loops: CDR1 SGHTA, CDR2 FQGNSA. CDR3 length: 15 residues. CDR3 coding DNA: TGTGCCAGCAGCTTAGGGGGAGGGGGCGGTGAAAAACTGTTTTTT. As protein: CASSLGGGGGEKLFF.

This clonotype showed up many times. The chain is built from TRBV20-1 and TRBJ2-1; 12 bases agree with TRBD2. The CDR3 is 19 residues long. The germline gives CDR1 DFQATT, CDR2 SNEGSKA (reference sequence). The V and J ends lost 2 bases and 4 bases, in that order; junction bases with no gene match: 15. This chain's CDR3 is CSARPGDRLAGAKYNEQFF. In nucleotides, the CDR3 is TGCAGTGCTAGACCTGGTGACAGACTAGCGGGGGCCAAATACAATGAGCAGTTCTTC.

The chain joins TRBV18 to TRBJ1-2; D unresolved. Trimming removed 2 bases from V and 4 bases from J, with 11 bases in between. The CDR3 consists of 14 residues. Germline assignment: CDR1 KGHSH and CDR2 LQKENI. The CDR3 here is CASSPDLTGYGYTF. The DNA for the CDR3 is TGTGCCAGCTCACCAGACTTAACCGGCTATGGCTACACCTTC.

Ten or more counts support this clonotype. V gene TRBV7-2 combines with J gene TRBJ2-1; TRBD2 is a possible D gene (5 bases). Germline-derived CDR1 and CDR2 are SGHTA and FQGNSA. The CDR3 spans 14 residues. V was cut by 0 bases and J by 7 bases, with 10 bases left in between. The CDR3, as DNA: TGTGCCAGCAGCTTAGCGCGAGGGTTGAATGAGCAGTTCTTC. This gives the protein CASSLARGLNEQFF.

This clonotype occurred a few times. The chain couples TRBV4-2 to TRBJ2-3, with D tentatively TRBD2 (5 bases). V was pared by 4 bases and J by 14 bases, with 22 bases between. Germline V gene data show CDR1 as LGHNA and CDR2 as YNFKEQ. The CDR3 is 14 amino acids. The CDR3 protein is CASSLTGAAAGVYF. Here the CDR3 DNA reads TGTGCCAGCAGCCTAACCGGTGCGGCTGCCGGGGTGTATTTT.

This clonotype was detected ten times or more. J is TRBJ2-5 and V is TRBV7-2; the D call may be TRBD1 or TRBD2 (6 bases each). The CDR3 is 16 amino acids. Trimming pared 5 bases from V and 5 bases from J, leaving 21 bases between. Germline CDR1 and CDR2: SGHTA and FQGNSA. CDR3 protein: CASSPSRGEARETQYF. DNA of the CDR3: TGTGCCAGCAGCCCCAGTAGGGGGGAAGCCCGGGAGACCCAGTACTTC.

This clonotype showed up many times. V is TRBV3-1 and J is TRBJ2-5; the D is unclear. V lost 1 base and J 5 bases, leaving 8 bases between the germline ends. The CDR3 spans 13 residues. Germline V CDR1 and CDR2: LGHDT, YNNKEL (reference sequence). CDR3 in DNA: TGTGCCAGCAGCCAAGCGACCTCTGAGACCCAGTACTTC. Residues: CASSQATSETQYF.

This clonotype occurred many times. The rearrangement links TRBV7-2 to TRBJ2-5; D might be TRBD2 (6 bases). V dropped 5 bases and J dropped 3 bases, with 22 bases sitting between them. Per the germline V gene, CDR1 is SGHTA and CDR2 is FQGNSA. This CDR3 contains 17 residues. CDR3 region: CASSPPGGLAPKETQYF. CDR3 coding DNA: TGTGCCAGCAGCCCACCTGGGGGTCTAGCGCCCAAAGAGACCCAGTACTTC. The full variable domain, completed using reference TRBV7-2 and TRBJ2-5, is GAGVSQSPSNKVTEKGKDVELRCDPISGHTALYWYRQSLGQGLEFLIYFQGNSAPDKSGLPSDRFSAERTGGSVSTLTIQRTQQEDSAVYLCASSPPGGLAPKETQYFGPGTRLLVL.

This clonotype was detected ten times or more. The gene calls are TRBV5-4 and TRBJ1-2; 8 bases match TRBD1. The V and J ends lost 4 bases and 2 bases, in that order; junction bases with no gene match: 7. Germline V lookup: CDR1 SGHNT, CDR2 YYREEE (reference sequence). The CDR3 length is 15 residues. CDR3 sequence: CASSAFRQGNYGYTF. CDR3 nucleotides: TGTGCCAGCAGCGCCTTTAGACAGGGGAACTATGGCTACACCTTC.

This sequence joins TRBV11-2 and TRBJ1-1; 7 bases fit TRBD1. J gave up 5 bases and V 1 base, and 7 bases lay outside the gene matches. The CDR3 contains 15 residues. The V gene's germline CDR1 is SGHAT and CDR2 FQNNGV. The CDR3 is CASSLVQGRWTEAFF. For the CDR3, the DNA is TGTGCCAGCAGCTTAGTACAGGGGCGGTGGACTGAAGCTTTCTTT.

With respect to this clonotype: At one of its ends the junction is not consistent with the germline gene, which may arise from a read error. The chain couples TRBV7-2 to TRBJ2-3, with D maybe TRBD2 (7 bases). The CDR3 is 17 amino acids. Germline V CDR1 and CDR2: SGHTA, FQGNSA. CDR3 nucleotides: TGTGGCAGCAGCTTAGCGCTTATGGGGGGGGCCCTGAATACGCAGTATTTT. Translated, it gives CGSSLALMGGALNTQYF.

This clonotype was observed many times. The chain joins TRBV12-3 or TRBV12-4 to TRBJ1-5, with D uncertain. The CDR3 totals 13 residues. The V end was cut by 4 bases, the J end by 1 base, with 5 bases between. CDR3 in DNA: TGTGCCAGCAGTTATGCAAGCAATCAGCCCCAGCATTTT. Protein sequence: CASSYASNQPQHF.

This clonotype came up many times. This CDR3 is CSVEGSPYGYTF. CDR3 coding DNA: TGCAGCGTTGAAGGGAGCCCCTATGGCTACACCTTC. The chain carries TRBV29-1 and TRBJ1-2; unclear D gene. Germline V gene sequence: CDR1 SQVTM, CDR2 ANQGSEA. V was shortened by 1 base and J by 4 bases, with 7 bases between the two germline ends. This CDR3 spans 12 amino acids.

J is TRBJ1-1 and V is TRBV12-3 or TRBV12-4; 9 bases match TRBD1. The CDR3 covers 15 residues. V shed 6 bases and J 6 bases; nucleotides not matched to a gene: 11. The CDR3 nucleotides are TGTGCCAGCAGCCGGAGGACAGGGGATGTATCTGAAGCTTTCTTT. This gives the protein CASSRRTGDVSEAFF.

This clonotype has a handful of counts. The chain couples TRBV7-9 to TRBJ1-1, with D hard to call. Germline V gene sequence: CDR1 SEHNR, CDR2 FQNEAQ (reference sequence). The CDR3 sequence is 17 residues long. V lost 6 bases, J lost 1 base, and 21 bases lay in between. For the CDR3, the DNA is TGTGCCAGCAGAACGTCGGGCAGCCATCCTGGGAACACTGAAGCTTTCTTT. Its translation: CASRTSGSHPGNTEAFF.

This clonotype appeared a few times. This sequence joins TRBV5-1 and TRBJ1-1; 9 bases line up with TRBD1. The germline gives CDR1 SGHRS, CDR2 YFSETQ. This CDR3 comprises 15 residues. The V and J ends lost 8 bases and 0 bases, in that order; junction bases with no gene match: 8. The CDR3 DNA sequence: TGCGCCAGTCAAACAGGGGGCATCATGAACACTGAAGCTTTCTTT. Its protein is CASQTGGIMNTEAFF.

This clonotype showed up many times. The chain links TRBV10-1 to TRBJ2-4, with 9 positions matching TRBD2. The CDR3 runs to 15 residues. From germline, CDR1 is WNHNN and CDR2 SYGVQD (reference sequence). Trimming at V came to 0 bases and at J to 8 bases, leaving 5 bases not matched to a gene. CDR3 loop: CASSESKAGGYIQYF. As DNA, the CDR3 is TGCGCCAGCAGTGAGTCGAAAGCGGGGGGCTACATTCAGTACTTC.

The chain employs TRBV5-1 and TRBJ2-1; 7 positions match TRBD2. CDR1 and CDR2 from the germline V gene are SGHRS and YFSETQ. After removal of 4 bases from V and 8 bases from J, the junction contained 9 bases not matched to a gene. The CDR3 consists of 14 residues. The DNA of the CDR3 is TGCGCCAGCAGCCCCCGGACTAGTGGGGATGAGCAGTTCTTC. As protein: CASSPRTSGDEQFF. Full variable domain (outside the CDR3, taken from reference TRBV5-1 and TRBJ2-1): KAGVTQTPRYLIKTRGQQVTLSCSPISGHRSVSWYQQTPGQGLQFLFEYFSETQRNKGNFPGRFSGRQFSNSRSEMNVSTLELGDSALYLCASSPRTSGDEQFFGPGTRLTVL.

In this sample, this clonotype turned up a few times. A single base separates this from a much larger clone, so it may be a read error. The genes are TRBV15 and TRBJ2-3; no clear D. CDR1 and CDR2 from the germline V gene are LNHNV and YYDKDF (reference sequence). This CDR3 contains 12 residues. The ends were cut back, 1 base at V and 14 bases at J, with 13 bases in the middle. As DNA, the CDR3 is TGTGCCACCAGCAGAGGTAACGGGTTGGCGTATTTT. Amino acids: CATSRGNGLAYF.

Only a few counts were recorded for this clonotype. A much larger clone differs from this one at a single base, so this may be a read error. J is TRBJ2-4 and V is TRBV12-3 or TRBV12-4, with D possibly TRBD2 on 6 matching bases. Between the trimmed V and J ends, which lost 11 bases and 10 bases, there was a span of 21 bases. CDR3 length: 13 amino acids. The CDR3 loop is CAGGMGGSPIQYF. The CDR3 DNA sequence: TGTGCCGGCGGCATGGGGGGAAGCCCAATTCAGTACTTC.

This clonotype was seen at least ten times. The chain has TRBV25-1 and TRBJ2-6, with 7 positions matching TRBD2. The V gene's germline CDR1 is MGHDK and CDR2 SYGVNS. This CDR3 has 17 residues. With V trimmed by 4 bases and J by 2 bases, 8 bases remained unmatched. CDR3 amino acids: CASSGEGRGAGANVLTF. The CDR3 coding sequence is TGTGCCAGCAGTGGGGAGGGTAGGGGTGCTGGGGCCAACGTCCTGACTTTC.

In this sample, this clonotype turned up once. The chain carries TRBV20-1 and TRBJ2-5, with 11 bases aligning to TRBD1. CDR1 is DFQATT and CDR2 is SNEGSKA in the germline V gene (reference sequence). The CDR3 length is 12 residues. Germline trimming cut 8 bases from V and 11 bases from J; bases unmatched to any gene: 10. The chain's CDR3 is CSTGQGAGEQYF. The CDR3 DNA follows: TGCAGTACTGGACAGGGGGCCGGGGAGCAGTACTTC.

This clonotype showed up just a few times. This chain links TRBV5-1 with TRBJ2-1, with D uncertain. The J call may be in error: the DNA end matches TRBJ2-7 better. Germline-derived CDR1 and CDR2 are SGHRS and YFSETQ. The CDR3 contains 15 residues. CDR3 coding DNA: TGCGCCAGCAGCCCCCGGGCCTTTTCCTACAATGAGCAGTACTTC. Protein sequence: CASSPRAFSYNEQYF.

In this sample, this clonotype turned up many times. DNA for the CDR3: TGTGCCAGCAGAGCCCACCTGGACCCCCCGTTTGATACGCAGTATTTT. Translating it yields CASRAHLDPPFDTQYF. This chain joins TRBV9 and TRBJ2-3; unclear D gene. Germline V gene data show CDR1 as SGDLS and CDR2 as YYNGEE. This CDR3 has 16 residues. Between the trimmed V and J ends, which lost 5 bases and 6 bases, there was a span of 22 bases.